This T cell receptor (beta chain) originates from a study of blood T cell repertoires in COVID-19. At the level of the study: Samples representing acute and convalescent COVID-19 were sourced from the United States, Italy and Spain. T cells, B-cell-depleted T cells, or PBMCs supplied cDNA or gDNA.

J lost 2 bases, V lost 7 bases, and 13 bases had no gene match. The CDR3 is made up of 17 amino acids. Germline V gene data show CDR1 as SEHNR and CDR2 as FQNEAQ (reference sequence). Original data processing: Estimates of nucleated cell counts were drawn from the amplification of reference gene primers. The data were produced by immunoSEQ multiplex PCR, yet TCRdb's version contains in-frame clones alone and is incomplete. V and J calls plus clone size are reproduced from that table; the DNA served to infer D and trimming. The data show 150,000 or so clones, with about four fifths seen just once and roughly 13% held by the top ten. The sample holds many counts of this clone.

The chain is built from TRBV7-9 and TRBJ2-3; TRBD1 matches 9 bases. This clonotype was sampled from a man aged 18 to 30 with active or convalescent COVID-19. The sequencing sample was made of peripheral blood. The CDR3 nucleotides are TGTGCCAGCACCGGACAAACAGGGGGCATTCCCACAGATACGCAGTATTTT. Translation: CASTGQTGGIPTDTQYF.